This T cell receptor beta chain was identified in a study of T-cell memory formation after mild COVID-19. TCRdb used MiXCR to reprocess the 5' RACE reads, holding one entry per CDR3 protein. The sample lists roughly 480,000 distinct CDR3 sequences, approximately 25% occurring once. This clonotype was seen only a few times. Antigen unknown. The CDR3 extends over 18 amino acids. The junction had 7 bases not matched to a gene; V was cut back by 1 base and J by 1 base. CDR1 is KGHDR and CDR2 is SFDVKD in the germline V gene. Study results and limitations: Cross-reactive memory seemingly joined, as some responding clones were found in pre-infection memory.

The rearrangement uses TRBV24-1 and TRBJ2-3; 10 bases align to TRBD2. The sample comprised PBMCs or a T cell subset sorted from them (not recorded which). This receptor was obtained from an adult woman who had mild COVID-19 (a few samples of this study predate the infection). Cell type and time point are not known. As DNA, the CDR3 is TGTGCCACCAGTGATTTAACTAGGGGGACTAGCGGCACAGATACGCAGTATTTT. Amino acid sequence: CATSDLTRGTSGTDTQYF.